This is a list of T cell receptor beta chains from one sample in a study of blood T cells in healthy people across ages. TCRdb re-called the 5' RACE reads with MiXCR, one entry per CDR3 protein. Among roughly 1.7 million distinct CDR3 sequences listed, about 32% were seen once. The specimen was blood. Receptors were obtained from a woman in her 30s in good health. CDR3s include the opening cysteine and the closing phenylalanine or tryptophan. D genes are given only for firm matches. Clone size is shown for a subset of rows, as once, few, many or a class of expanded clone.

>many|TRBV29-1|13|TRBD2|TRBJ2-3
TGCAGCGTTGGACTAGCTGAGGGAGATACGCAGTATTTT
CSVGLAEGDTQYF
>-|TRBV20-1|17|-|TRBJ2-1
TGCAGTGCTAGCTCCGCTTATGGATTTTCTTCCTACAATGAGCAGTTCTTC
CSASSAYGFSSYNEQFF
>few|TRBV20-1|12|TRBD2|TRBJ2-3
TGCAGTGCTGCCCCAGCGGGAGGGACGCAGTATTTT
CSAAPAGGTQYF
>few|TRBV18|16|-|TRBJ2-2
TGTGCCAGCTCACCACTTGGGACGGGAAACACCGGGGAGCTGTTTTTT
CASSPLGTGNTGELFF
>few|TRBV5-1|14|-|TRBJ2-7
TGCGCCAGCAGCTTGGACTTAATCTCCTACGAGCAGTACTTC
CASSLDLISYEQYF
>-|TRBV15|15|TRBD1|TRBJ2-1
TGTGCCACCAGCCGGGACAGGGGGCCCTACAATGAGCAGTTCTTC
CATSRDRGPYNEQFF
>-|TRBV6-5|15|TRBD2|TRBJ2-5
TGTGCCAGCACCCCTAGCGGGGGGCAACAAGAGACCCAGTACTTC
CASTPSGGQQETQYF
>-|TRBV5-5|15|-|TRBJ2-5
TGTGCCAGCAGCTTGGAAGCAGGCAGGAGTCGGACCCAGTACTTC
CASSLEAGRSRTQYF
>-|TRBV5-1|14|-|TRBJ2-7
TGCGCCAGCAGCACCCGGGCCGACTCCTACGAGCAGTACTTC
CASSTRADSYEQYF
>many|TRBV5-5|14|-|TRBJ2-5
TGTGCCAGCAGCTTGCCCCAGGGACAAGAGACCCAGTACTTC
CASSLPQGQETQYF
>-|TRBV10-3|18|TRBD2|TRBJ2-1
TGTGCCATCAGCACCTATGGGCTAGCGGGGGGGCCCTACAAGGAGCAGTTCTTC
CAISTYGLAGGPYKEQFF